This T cell receptor beta chain is from a study of blood T cells in healthy people across ages. Findings and limits, study-wide: Unsorted PBMCs blocked a conclusive comparison of naive and antigen-experienced cells.

A J-beta primer mix and a sample-barcoded 5' primer were used in a second PCR of roughly 7 to 12 cycles. MiXCR was run by TCRdb on the 5' RACE reads, yielding one entry per CDR3 protein. The sample consists of approximately 600,000 distinct CDR3 sequences, about 54% of them appearing once. Of note for this clonotype: The target antigen is unknown.

Sequencing was done on a sample of blood. The TCR sequence derives from a man in his fifties or sixties in good health.

The CDR3 is CAISVSGRANTGELFF. CDR3 in DNA: TGTGCCATCAGTGTATCCGGGAGAGCGAACACCGGGGAGCTGTTTTTT. This rearrangement joins TRBV10-3 to TRBJ2-2, with a possible D match to TRBD2 (6 bases). Germline values: CDR1 ENHRY, CDR2 SYGVKD. This CDR3 comprises 16 residues. V gave up 4 bases and J gave up 0 bases, with 12 bases separating them.